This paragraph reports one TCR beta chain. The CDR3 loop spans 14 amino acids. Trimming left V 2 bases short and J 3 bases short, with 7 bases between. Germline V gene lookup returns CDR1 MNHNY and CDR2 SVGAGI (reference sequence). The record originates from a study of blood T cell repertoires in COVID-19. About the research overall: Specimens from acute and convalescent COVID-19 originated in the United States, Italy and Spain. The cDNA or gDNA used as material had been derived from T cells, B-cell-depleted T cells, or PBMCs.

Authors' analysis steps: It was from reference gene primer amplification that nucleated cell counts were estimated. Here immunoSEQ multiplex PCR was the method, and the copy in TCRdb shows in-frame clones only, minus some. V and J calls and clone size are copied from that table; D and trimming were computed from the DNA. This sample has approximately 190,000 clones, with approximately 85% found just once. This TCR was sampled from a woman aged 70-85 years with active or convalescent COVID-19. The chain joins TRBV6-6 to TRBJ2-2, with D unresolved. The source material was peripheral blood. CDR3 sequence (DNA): TGTGCCAGCAGTTACAACTTGGACACCGGGGAGCTGTTTTTT. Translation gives CASSYNLDTGELFF.